These 9 T cell receptor beta chains share one sample of origin, sequenced in a study of regulatory T cells in long-lasting Graves disease. Time point specified: newly diagnosed GD, antithyroid drugs for less than 3 months. From RNA extracted from PBMCs, the TCR library was made. CDR3 regions were amplified by Arm-PCR using iRepertoire HTBI primers to build TCR beta libraries. TCRdb independently ran MiXCR on the multiplex PCR reads; one entry per CDR3 protein. Counted here are under 500,000 distinct CDR3 sequences, less than 20% occurring once; the ten biggest clones make up approximately 11%. A further study also used this sample, focusing on T cells in Graves' hyperthyroidism and ophthalmopathy.

The sequenced sample was peripheral blood mononuclear cells (PBMCs), obtained at new diagnosis, from a patient treated with antithyroid drugs. Receptors originate from a woman aged 30 to 39 with Graves disease.

This clonotype appeared many times. The chain uses TRBV11-3 and TRBJ2-1, with TRBD2 identical over 7 bases. The CDR3 loop spans 15 amino acids. After removal of 2 bases from V and 5 bases from J, the junction contained 6 bases not matched to a gene. Germline CDR1 is SGHNT and CDR2 is YENEEA. The DNA for the CDR3 is TGTGCCAGCAGCTTACGGCGGGAGCTCAACAATGAGCAGTTCTTC. Translation: CASSLRRELNNEQFF. The full variable domain, completed using reference TRBV11-3 and TRBJ2-1, is EAGVVQSPRYKIIEKKQPVAFWCNPISGHNTLYWYLQNLGQGPELLIRYENEEAVDDSQLPKDRFSAERLKGVDSTLKIQPAELGDSAVYLCASSLRRELNNEQFFGPGTRLTVL.

This clonotype was seen at least ten times. The chain is built from TRBV28 and TRBJ1-5, with D possibly matching TRBD1 (6 bases). Trimming took 5 bases from V and 4 from J, leaving 15 bases between them. Per the germline V gene, CDR1 is MDHEN and CDR2 is SYDVKM. The CDR3 has 15 amino acids. Written as DNA, the CDR3 is TGTGCCAGCAGTCCCACAGACAGGTTAAATCAGCCCCAGCATTTT. Amino acids: CASSPTDRLNQPQHF.

On this clonotype: As the CDR3 is not closed by the conserved phenylalanine or tryptophan, this likely results from a read error. V gene TRBV27 combines with J gene TRBJ2-2; D gene unclear. There are 12 residues in the CDR3. In germline, CDR1 is MNHEY, CDR2 SMNVEV (reference sequence). Between the trimmed V and J ends, which lost 2 bases and 2 bases, there was a span of 0 bases. CDR3 residues: CASSLNTGELFS. CDR3 nucleotides: TGTGCCAGCAGTTTAAACACCGGGGAGCTGTTTTCT.

This clonotype came up once. Since a far larger clone is one base different, this is likely a read error. The V gene is TRBV12-3 or TRBV12-4, the J gene TRBJ2-1, with 12 bases lining up with TRBD1. This CDR3 contains 16 residues. The CDR3 spells CVSSLWRDRGQNEQFF. Written as DNA, the CDR3 is TGTGTCAGCAGTTTATGGAGGGACAGGGGGCAAAATGAGCAGTTCTTC.

This clonotype was observed at least ten times. The chain joins TRBV27 to TRBJ2-2, with TRBD2 matching 8 bases. The CDR3 consists of 15 residues. Germline V gene data show CDR1 as MNHEY and CDR2 as SMNVEV (reference sequence). V shed 7 bases, J shed 0 bases, and the junction held 4 bases outside the gene matches. Here the CDR3 reads CASTRGGANTGELFF. As DNA, the CDR3 is TGTGCCAGCACCCGGGGGGGCGCGAACACCGGGGAGCTGTTTTTT.

The table lists this clonotype with many counts. This sequence joins TRBV7-2 and TRBJ2-5, with 7 bases that match TRBD2. The CDR3 is 16 amino acids. Germline V CDR1 and CDR2: SGHTA, FQGNSA. J lost 2 bases, V lost 5 bases, and 11 bases had no gene match. CDR3 sequence: CASSPLRGGSQETQYF. CDR3 in DNA: TGTGCCAGCAGCCCGTTGCGGGGAGGGTCTCAAGAGACCCAGTACTTC.

The table lists this clonotype with a few counts. With a much larger clone just one base away, this may be a read error. This chain links TRBV11-2 with TRBJ2-3, with 7 bases fitting TRBD2. Germline loops: CDR1 SGHAT, CDR2 FQNNGV. The J segment lost 4 bases and the V segment lost 0 bases, leaving 10 bases of the junction unmatched. This CDR3 has 17 amino acids. CDR3 in DNA: TGTGCCAGCAGCTTAGATCGATGGTCGGGAGGCGCAGATACGCAGTATTTT. Translated: CASSLDRWSGGADTQYF.

This clonotype was observed at least ten times. The gene calls are TRBV4-3 and TRBJ2-3; D is perhaps TRBD1 (6 bases). Trimming stripped 0 bases from V and 3 bases from J, with 25 bases between. The CDR3 contains 20 residues. Germline assignment: CDR1 LGHNA and CDR2 YSLEER. The CDR3 DNA is TGCGCCAGCAGCCAAGAATCCCTGGCTTTTCCAGGGGCGAGGACAGATACGCAGTATTTT. This codes for CASSQESLAFPGARTDTQYF.

In its sample, this clonotype was seen many times. The chain couples TRBV5-1 to TRBJ2-1, with 8 positions matching TRBD1. J was trimmed by 7 bases and V by 0 bases; bases with no gene match: 6. This CDR3 comprises 15 residues. Looked up from germline, CDR1 is SGHRS and CDR2 is YFSETQ. The CDR3 DNA follows: TGCGCCAGCAGCTTGGGCCAGGGGGCCCGGAATGAGCAGTTCTTC. This sequence encodes CASSLGQGARNEQFF.